The source of this T cell receptor beta chain is a study of control samples from healthy donors and cancer patients. The CDR3 contains 14 residues. V was clipped by 2 bases and J by 6 bases, with 13 bases between them. Germline V gives CDR1 SEHNR, CDR2 FQNEAQ (reference sequence). Measured with immunoSEQ multiplex PCR; TCRdb has only the in-frame clones, and not every one. The data show fewer than 110,000 clones, approximately 90% seen once. The J gene is TRBJ1-2, the V gene TRBV7-9, with D possibly matching TRBD1 (6 bases). Sequences were obtained from PBMCs. This TCR was sampled from a man aged 55-75 years with lung cancer. The CDR3 sequence: CASSLSAGENGYTF. CDR3 DNA sequence: TGTGCCAGCAGCTTATCTGCAGGGGAGAATGGCTACACCTTC.